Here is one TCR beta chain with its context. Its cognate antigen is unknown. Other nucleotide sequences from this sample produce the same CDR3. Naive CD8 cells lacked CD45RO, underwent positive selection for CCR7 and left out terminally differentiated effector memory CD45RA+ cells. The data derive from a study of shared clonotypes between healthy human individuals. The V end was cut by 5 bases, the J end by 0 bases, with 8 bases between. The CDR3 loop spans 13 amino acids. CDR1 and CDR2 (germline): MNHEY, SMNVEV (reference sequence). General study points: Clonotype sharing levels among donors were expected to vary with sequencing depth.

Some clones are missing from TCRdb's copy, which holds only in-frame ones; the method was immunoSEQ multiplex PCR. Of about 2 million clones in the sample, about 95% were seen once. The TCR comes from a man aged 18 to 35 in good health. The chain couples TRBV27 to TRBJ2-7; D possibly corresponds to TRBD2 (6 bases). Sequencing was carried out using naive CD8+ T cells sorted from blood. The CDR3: CASSGGSSYEQYF. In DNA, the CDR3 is TGTGCCAGCAGTGGGGGGAGCTCCTACGAGCAGTACTTC.